The next 14 T cell receptor beta chains were all read from a single sample in a study of cytomegalovirus exposure and HLA in healthy donors. PCR involved 60 Vbeta and 13 Jbeta primers. The protocol was immunoSEQ multiplex PCR, while the TCRdb copy is restricted to in-frame clones and leaves out a portion. In the table there are 150,000 to 200,000 clones, more than 75% of which are singletons. Sample: PBMCs. All receptors derive from a man younger than 35 in good health and CMV-seropositive.

V is TRBV9 and J is TRBJ1-6; D is uncertain. The germline V and J ends were trimmed by 0 bases and 9 bases, with 7 bases remaining between them. This CDR3 comprises 13 residues. In germline, CDR1 is SGDLS, CDR2 YYNGEE. The CDR3 coding sequence is TGTGCCAGCAGCGTAGGGGAGGGTTCACCCCTCCACTTT. Its translation: CASSVGEGSPLHF.

V gene TRBV6-6 combines with J gene TRBJ2-1; TRBD1 might be the D (6 bases). V was pared by 0 bases and J by 0 bases, with 9 bases between. There are 16 residues in the CDR3. Germline assignment: CDR1 MNHNY and CDR2 SVGAGI (reference sequence). The CDR3 here is CASSYSGQTSYNEQFF. The CDR3 DNA sequence: TGTGCCAGCAGTTACTCCGGACAGACCTCCTACAATGAGCAGTTCTTC.

A single count supports this clone. The rearrangement links TRBV7-9 to TRBJ2-7; 7 positions match TRBD2. After removal of 2 bases from V and 2 bases from J, the junction contained 9 bases not matched to a gene. Germline-derived CDR1 and CDR2 are SEHNR and FQNEAQ (reference sequence). The CDR3 has 16 residues. The CDR3 region has the DNA TGTGCCAGCAGCTTACGGAGCGGGACGGAGACCTACGAGCAGTACTTC. Amino acid sequence: CASSLRSGTETYEQYF.

This chain links TRBV4-1 with TRBJ1-5; 7 positions match TRBD1. The CDR3 is made up of 15 amino acids. The germline gives CDR1 MGHRA, CDR2 YSYEKL. The ends lost 1 base at V and 4 bases at J; junction bases unmatched: 4. CDR3 coding DNA: TGCGCCAGCAGCCAAGCTACAGGGGATAATCAGCCCCAGCATTTT. This codes for CASSQATGDNQPQHF.

V gene TRBV19 combines with J gene TRBJ2-1, with 11 positions matching TRBD2. This CDR3 contains 17 residues. After removal of 5 bases from V and 8 bases from J, the junction contained 14 bases not matched to a gene. The germline gives CDR1 LNHDA, CDR2 SQIVND (reference sequence). The chain's CDR3 is CASSRLAGGSSWDEQFF. The CDR3 DNA reads as TGTGCCAGTAGTCGCCTAGCGGGGGGATCCTCATGGGATGAGCAGTTCTTC. The variable domain in full, with the rest retrieved from reference TRBV19 and TRBJ2-1, is DGGITQSPKYLFRKEGQNVTLSCEQNLNHDAMYWYRQDPGQGLRLIYYSQIVNDFQKGDIAEGYSVSREKKESFPLTVTSAQKNPTAFYLCASSRLAGGSSWDEQFFGPGTRLTVL.

The sample holds one count of this clone. The J gene is TRBJ2-1, the V gene TRBV6-5, with 9 bases matching TRBD1. The CDR3 is made up of 15 amino acids. Germline CDR1 reads MNHEY; CDR2 reads SVGAGI. Trimming cost V 5 bases and J 4 bases; bases outside gene matches: 6. CDR3 sequence (DNA): TGTGCCAGCAGTAGGCGGGACAGGGTTTACAATGAGCAGTTCTTC. This codes for CASSRRDRVYNEQFF.

The chain carries TRBV7-9 and TRBJ1-3; 9 bases are shared with TRBD1. This CDR3 region has 15 residues. V shed 7 bases and J 3 bases; nucleotides not matched to a gene: 7. CDR1 and CDR2 from the germline V gene are SEHNR and FQNEAQ (reference sequence). CDR3 amino acids: CASTSGTGFGNTIYF. Written as DNA, the CDR3 is TGTGCCAGCACCAGCGGGACAGGGTTTGGAAACACCATATATTTT. The full variable domain, completed using reference TRBV7-9 and TRBJ1-3, is DTGVSQNPRHKITKRGQNVTFRCDPISEHNRLYWYRQTLGQGPEFLTYFQNEAQLEKSRLLSDRFSAERPKGSFSTLEIQRTEQGDSAMYLCASTSGTGFGNTIYFGEGSWLTVV.

This sequence joins TRBV4-3 and TRBJ1-1; maybe TRBD1 (5 bases). The CDR3 is 13 residues long. Germline assignment: CDR1 LGHNA and CDR2 YSLEER. Between the trimmed V and J ends, which lost 4 bases and 2 bases, there was a span of 8 bases. In nucleotides, the CDR3 is TGCGCCAGCAGCCGTAGGGGAAACACTGAAGCTTTCTTT. Translating it yields CASSRRGNTEAFF.

The chain employs TRBV27 and TRBJ2-1; 15 positions match TRBD2. Germline V lookup: CDR1 MNHEY, CDR2 SMNVEV (reference sequence). CDR3 size: 12 residues. Germline trimming cut 8 bases from V and 12 bases from J; bases unmatched to any gene: 2. CDR3 nucleotides: TGTGCCAGCGGACTAGCGGGGGGGTGGCAGTTCTTC. Protein: CASGLAGGWQFF.

The chain employs TRBV6-5 and TRBJ2-1; TRBD2 agrees at 10 bases. Germline V gene data show CDR1 as MNHEY and CDR2 as SVGAGI. Trimming cost V 5 bases and J 6 bases; bases outside gene matches: 4. CDR3 size: 14 residues. The CDR3 protein is CASSLSGGGNEQFF. In DNA, the CDR3 is TGTGCCAGCAGTCTGAGCGGGGGGGGCAATGAGCAGTTCTTC.

This clone occurred once. V gene TRBV27 combines with J gene TRBJ1-4; D remains unclear. CDR3 length equals 14 residues. V was trimmed by 3 bases and J by 5 bases, leaving 10 bases between them. Germline values: CDR1 MNHEY, CDR2 SMNVEV (reference sequence). The DNA for the CDR3 is TGTGCCAGCAGTTTGTCACAGCAGAATGAAAAACTGTTTTTT. Translation gives CASSLSQQNEKLFF.

V is TRBV11-1 and J is TRBJ2-2; 7 bases are shared with TRBD1. In germline, CDR1 is SGHAT, CDR2 FQDESV (reference sequence). The CDR3 extends over 16 amino acids. The junction had 7 bases not matched to a gene; V was cut back by 6 bases and J by 0 bases. As DNA, the CDR3 is TGTGCCAGCAGGGGACAGAGGGAAACGAACACCGGGGAGCTGTTTTTT. As protein: CASRGQRETNTGELFF. The whole variable domain, remainder taken from reference TRBV11-1 and TRBJ2-2, is EAEVAQSPRYKITEKSQAVAFWCDPISGHATLYWYRQILGQGPELLVQFQDESVVDDSQLPKDRFSAERLKGVDSTLKIQPAELGDSAMYLCASRGQRETNTGELFFGEGSRLTVL.

V is TRBV7-2 and J is TRBJ1-2; TRBD1 aligns across 12 bases. The CDR3 consists of 14 residues. V was clipped by 0 bases and J by 8 bases; unmatched bases: 1. CDR1 is SGHTA and CDR2 is FQGNSA in the germline V gene. CDR3 coding DNA: TGTGCCAGCAGCTTAGCTGGGACAGGGGGCGGCTACACCTTC. This gives the protein CASSLAGTGGGYTF.

This clone was picked up one time. This chain uses TRBV7-6 with TRBJ1-4; 10 bases align to TRBD1. Germline CDR1 and CDR2: SGHVS and FNYEAQ. CDR3 size: 14 residues. V gave up 5 bases and J gave up 7 bases; unmatched junction bases: 4. The CDR3 protein is CASSMGQGFEKLFF. The CDR3 bases are TGTGCCAGCAGCATGGGACAGGGGTTTGAAAAACTGTTTTTT.